These T cell receptor beta chains were read from a single sample in a study of response to subunit inactivated influenza vaccine. TCRdb redid the calling of the RT-PCR reads with MiXCR, one entry per CDR3 protein. The repertoire includes around 580,000 distinct CDR3 sequences, 12% to 15% of them detected once, and 11% sits in the top ten. This material consisted of PBMCs from blood, taken roughly 13 days after vaccination. The receptors come from a man aged 50-60 years who received an inactivated influenza vaccine. Each CDR3 is given with its conserved first and last residue. Clone size appears in some rows only: once, few, many, or a class for an expanded clone.

clone size,V gene,J gene,CDR3 protein
NA,TRBV20-1,TRBJ2-7,CSASRVPDEQYF
few,TRBV20-1,TRBJ2-1,CSAHGGTSQISYNEQFF
many,TRBV11-1,TRBJ2-1,CASSLRALAGGPVGNEQFF
few,TRBV7-2,TRBJ2-3,CASSSRQGGKDTQYF
few,TRBV7-2,TRBJ2-2,CASSLSYGTGELFF
few,TRBV14,TRBJ2-7,CASSQVLGTRAYEQYF
many,TRBV5-1,TRBJ2-6,CASSFGTVSSGANVLTF
few,TRBV28,TRBJ2-7,CASRGWLYEQYF
NA,TRBV20-1,TRBJ2-6,CSASSAGANVLTF
few,TRBV6-1,TRBJ1-6,CASSEAGGIWSPLHF